The clone carrying this T cell receptor (beta chain) was found many times. Antigen: not known. Time point meaning: persistent/refractory GD, antithyroid drugs over 5 years with positive TRAb. Construction of the TCR library relied on RNA isolated from PBMCs. This specimen comes from a study of regulatory T cells in long-lasting Graves disease. Study-level points and caveats: Study was limited to peripheral blood, excluding thyroid tissue.

CDR3 length: 13 residues. Trimming removed 6 bases at V and 4 bases at J, with 10 bases between. The authors built TCR beta libraries using iRepertoire HTBI primers and Arm-PCR of CDR3 regions. One entry per CDR3 protein, called by TCRdb with MiXCR from the multiplex PCR reads. The sample has around 450,000 distinct CDR3 sequences, 20% to 25% seen once. This rearrangement joins TRBV12-3 or TRBV12-4 to TRBJ1-5, with D possibly matching TRBD1 (5 bases). The sequenced sample was peripheral blood mononuclear cells (PBMCs), obtained when the disease was refractory, from a patient treated with antithyroid drugs. This TCR was recovered from a female donor with Graves disease. The CDR3 bases are TGTGCCAGCAGGCTATCAGGGAATCAGCCCCAGCATTTT. As protein: CASRLSGNQPQHF.